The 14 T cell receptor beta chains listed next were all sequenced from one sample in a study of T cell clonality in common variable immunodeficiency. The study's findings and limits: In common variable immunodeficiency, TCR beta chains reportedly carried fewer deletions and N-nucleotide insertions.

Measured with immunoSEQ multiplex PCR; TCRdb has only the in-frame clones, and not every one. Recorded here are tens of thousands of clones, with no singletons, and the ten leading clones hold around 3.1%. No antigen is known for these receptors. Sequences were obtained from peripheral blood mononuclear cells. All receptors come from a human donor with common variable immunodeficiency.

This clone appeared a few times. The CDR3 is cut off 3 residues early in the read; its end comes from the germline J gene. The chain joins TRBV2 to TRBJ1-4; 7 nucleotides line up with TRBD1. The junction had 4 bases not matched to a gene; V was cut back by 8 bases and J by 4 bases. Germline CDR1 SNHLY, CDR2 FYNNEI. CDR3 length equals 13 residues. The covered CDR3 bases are TGTGCCAGCTCGAGACAGGGTAATGAAAAA. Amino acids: CASSRQGNEK. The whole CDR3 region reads CASSRQGNEKLFF.

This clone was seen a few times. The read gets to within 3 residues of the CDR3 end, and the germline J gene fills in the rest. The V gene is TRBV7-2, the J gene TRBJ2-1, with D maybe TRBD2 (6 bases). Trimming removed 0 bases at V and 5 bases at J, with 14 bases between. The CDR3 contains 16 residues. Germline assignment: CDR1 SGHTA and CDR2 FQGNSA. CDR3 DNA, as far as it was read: TGTGCCAGCAGCTTAGCATGGGCGGGGCGGGACAATGAG. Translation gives CASSLAWAGRDNE. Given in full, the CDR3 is CASSLAWAGRDNEQFF.

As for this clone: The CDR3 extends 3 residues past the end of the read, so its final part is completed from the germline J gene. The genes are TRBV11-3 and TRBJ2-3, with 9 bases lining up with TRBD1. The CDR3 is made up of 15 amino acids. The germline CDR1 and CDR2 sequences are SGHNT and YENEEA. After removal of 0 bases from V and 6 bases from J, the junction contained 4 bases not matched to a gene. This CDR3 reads CASSLEDRGRDTQYF. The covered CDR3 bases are TGTGCCAGCAGCTTAGAGGACAGGGGACGGGATACG.

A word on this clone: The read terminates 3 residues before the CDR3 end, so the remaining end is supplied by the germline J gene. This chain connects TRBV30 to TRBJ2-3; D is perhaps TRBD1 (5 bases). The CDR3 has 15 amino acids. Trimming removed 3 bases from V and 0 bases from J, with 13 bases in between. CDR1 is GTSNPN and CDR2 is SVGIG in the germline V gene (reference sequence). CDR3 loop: CAWSTGAVSTDTQYF. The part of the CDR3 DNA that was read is TGTGCCTGGAGCACAGGAGCAGTAAGCACAGATACG.

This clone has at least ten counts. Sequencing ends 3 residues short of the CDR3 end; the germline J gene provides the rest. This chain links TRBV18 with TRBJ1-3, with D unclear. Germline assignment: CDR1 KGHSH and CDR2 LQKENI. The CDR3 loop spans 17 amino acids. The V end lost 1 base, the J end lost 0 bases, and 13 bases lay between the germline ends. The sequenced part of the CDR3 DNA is TGTGCCAGCTCACCACAAGCGGGCGCTAACTCTGGAAACACC. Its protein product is CASSPQAGANSGNT. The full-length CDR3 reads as CASSPQAGANSGNTIYF.

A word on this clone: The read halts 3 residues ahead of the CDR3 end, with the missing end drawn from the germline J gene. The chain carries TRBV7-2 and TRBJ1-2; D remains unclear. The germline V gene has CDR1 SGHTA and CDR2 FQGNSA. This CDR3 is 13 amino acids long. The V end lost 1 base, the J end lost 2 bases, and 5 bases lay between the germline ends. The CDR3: CASSLVLNYGYTF. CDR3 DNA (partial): TGTGCCAGCAGCTTAGTTTTAAACTATGGC. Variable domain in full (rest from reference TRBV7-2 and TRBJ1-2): GAGVSQSPSNKVTEKGKDVELRCDPISGHTALYWYRQSLGQGLEFLIYFQGNSAPDKSGLPSDRFSAERTGGSVSTLTIQRTQQEDSAVYLCASSLVLNYGYTFGSGTRLTVV.

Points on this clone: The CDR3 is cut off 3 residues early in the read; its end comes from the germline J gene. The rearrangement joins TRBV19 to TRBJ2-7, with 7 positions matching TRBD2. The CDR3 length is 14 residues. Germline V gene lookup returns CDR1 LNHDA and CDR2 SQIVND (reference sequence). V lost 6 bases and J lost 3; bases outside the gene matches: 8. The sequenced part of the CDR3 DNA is TGTGCCAGTAGCCGAGGAGGCGGGAGCTACGAG. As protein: CASSRGGGSYE. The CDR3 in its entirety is CASSRGGGSYEQYF.

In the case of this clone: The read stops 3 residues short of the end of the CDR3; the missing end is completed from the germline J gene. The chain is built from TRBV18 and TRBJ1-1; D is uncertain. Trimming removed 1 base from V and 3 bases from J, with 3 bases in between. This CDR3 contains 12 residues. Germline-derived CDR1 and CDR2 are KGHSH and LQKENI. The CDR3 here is CASSPQHTEAFF. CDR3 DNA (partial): TGTGCCAGCTCACCACAGCACACTGAA.

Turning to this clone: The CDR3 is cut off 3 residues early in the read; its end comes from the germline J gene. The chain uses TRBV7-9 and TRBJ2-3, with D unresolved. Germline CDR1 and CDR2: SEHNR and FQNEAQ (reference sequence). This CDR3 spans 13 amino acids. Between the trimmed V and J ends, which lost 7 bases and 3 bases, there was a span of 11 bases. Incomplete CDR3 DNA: TGTGCCAGCACCCTTGGCCCAACAGATACG. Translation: CASTLGPTDT. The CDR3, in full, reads CASTLGPTDTQYF.

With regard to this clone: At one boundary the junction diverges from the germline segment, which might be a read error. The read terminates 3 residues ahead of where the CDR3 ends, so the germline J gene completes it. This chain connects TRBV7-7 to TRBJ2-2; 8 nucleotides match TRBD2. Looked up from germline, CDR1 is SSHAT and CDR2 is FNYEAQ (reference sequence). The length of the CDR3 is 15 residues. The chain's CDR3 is CASSPGLVGTGELFF. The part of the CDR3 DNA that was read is TGTGCTAGCAGCCCGGGACTAGTCGGCACCGGGGAG.

CDR3 DNA, as far as it was read: TGTGCCAGCCGCACGGACAGTTCCTCGGATGGC. Translated, it gives CASRTDSSSDG. The whole CDR3 sequence reads CASRTDSSSDGYTF. This chain connects TRBV18 to TRBJ1-2; D is perhaps TRBD1 (6 bases). The sequence runs out 3 residues before the end of the CDR3; the remainder is reconstructed from the germline J gene. Trimming cost V 8 bases and J 6 bases, with 19 bases left between them. The germline CDR1 and CDR2 sequences are KGHSH and LQKENI. The CDR3 runs to 14 residues.

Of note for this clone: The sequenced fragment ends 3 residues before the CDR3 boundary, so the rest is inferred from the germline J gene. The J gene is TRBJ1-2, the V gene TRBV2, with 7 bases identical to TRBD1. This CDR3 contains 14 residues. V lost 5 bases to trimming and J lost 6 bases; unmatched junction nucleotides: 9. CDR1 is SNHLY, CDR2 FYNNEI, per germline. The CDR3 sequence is CASSTLGQADGYTF. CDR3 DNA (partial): TGTGCCAGCAGTACTCTAGGACAGGCTGATGGC.

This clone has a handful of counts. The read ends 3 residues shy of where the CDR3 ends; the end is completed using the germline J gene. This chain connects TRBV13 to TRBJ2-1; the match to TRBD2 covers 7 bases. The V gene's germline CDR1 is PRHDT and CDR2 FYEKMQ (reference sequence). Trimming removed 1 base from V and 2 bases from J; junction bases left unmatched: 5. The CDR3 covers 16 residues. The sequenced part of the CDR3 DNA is TGTGCCAGCAGCTTAGCCCTAGCGGTTGCCTACAATGAG. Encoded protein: CASSLALAVAYNE. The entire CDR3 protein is CASSLALAVAYNEQFF.

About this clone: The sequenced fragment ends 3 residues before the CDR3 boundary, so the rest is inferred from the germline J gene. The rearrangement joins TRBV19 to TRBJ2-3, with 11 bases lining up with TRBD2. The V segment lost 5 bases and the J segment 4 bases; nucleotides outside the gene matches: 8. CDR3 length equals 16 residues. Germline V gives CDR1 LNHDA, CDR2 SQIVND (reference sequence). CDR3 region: CASSGALAGAADTQYF. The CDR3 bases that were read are TGTGCCAGTAGTGGGGCACTAGCGGGGGCGGCAGATACG.